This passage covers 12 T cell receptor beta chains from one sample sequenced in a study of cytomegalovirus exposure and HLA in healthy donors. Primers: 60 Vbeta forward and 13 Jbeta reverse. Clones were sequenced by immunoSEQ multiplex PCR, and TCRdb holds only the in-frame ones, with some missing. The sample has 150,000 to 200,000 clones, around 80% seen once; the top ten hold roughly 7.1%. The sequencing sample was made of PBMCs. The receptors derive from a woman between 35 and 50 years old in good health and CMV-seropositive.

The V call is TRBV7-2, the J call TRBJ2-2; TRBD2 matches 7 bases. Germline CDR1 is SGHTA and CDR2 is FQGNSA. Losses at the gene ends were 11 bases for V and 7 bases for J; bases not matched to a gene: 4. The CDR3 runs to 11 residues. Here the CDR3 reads CAERDGGELFF. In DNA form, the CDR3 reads TGTGCCGAGCGGGATGGCGGGGAGCTGTTTTTT.

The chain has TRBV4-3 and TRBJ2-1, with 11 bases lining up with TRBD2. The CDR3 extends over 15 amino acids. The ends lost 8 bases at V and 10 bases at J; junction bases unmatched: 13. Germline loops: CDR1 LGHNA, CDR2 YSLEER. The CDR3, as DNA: TGCGCCAGCCGGAGGCTTGGGACTAGCGGAGGGGAGCAGTTCTTC. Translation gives CASRRLGTSGGEQFF.

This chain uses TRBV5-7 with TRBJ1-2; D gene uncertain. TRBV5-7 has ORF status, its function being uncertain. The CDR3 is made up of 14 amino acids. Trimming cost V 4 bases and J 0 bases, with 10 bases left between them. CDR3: CASSGVFSNYGYTF. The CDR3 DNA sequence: TGTGCCAGCAGCGGAGTGTTTTCTAACTATGGCTACACCTTC.

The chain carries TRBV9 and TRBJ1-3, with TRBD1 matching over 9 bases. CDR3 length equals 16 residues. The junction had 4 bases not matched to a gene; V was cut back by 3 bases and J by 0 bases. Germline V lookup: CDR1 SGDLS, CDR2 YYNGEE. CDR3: CASSEGQGNSGNTIYF. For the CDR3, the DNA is TGTGCCAGCAGCGAGGGACAGGGAAACTCTGGAAACACCATATATTTT. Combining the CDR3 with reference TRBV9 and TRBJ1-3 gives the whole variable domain DSGVTQTPKHLITATGQRVTLRCSPRSGDLSVYWYQQSLDQGLQFLIQYYNGEERAKGNILERFSAQQFPDLHSELNLSSLELGDSALYFCASSEGQGNSGNTIYFGEGSWLTVV.

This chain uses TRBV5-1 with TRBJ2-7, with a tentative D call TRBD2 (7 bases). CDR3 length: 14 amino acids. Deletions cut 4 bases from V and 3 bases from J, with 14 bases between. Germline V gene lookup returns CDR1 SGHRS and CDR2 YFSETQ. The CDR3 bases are TGCGCCAGCAGCCTACAGGGAGGGGACTACGAGCAGTACTTC. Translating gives CASSLQGGDYEQYF. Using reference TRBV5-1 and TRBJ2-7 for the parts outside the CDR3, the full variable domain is KAGVTQTPRYLIKTRGQQVTLSCSPISGHRSVSWYQQTPGQGLQFLFEYFSETQRNKGNFPGRFSGRQFSNSRSEMNVSTLELGDSALYLCASSLQGGDYEQYFGPGTRLTVT.

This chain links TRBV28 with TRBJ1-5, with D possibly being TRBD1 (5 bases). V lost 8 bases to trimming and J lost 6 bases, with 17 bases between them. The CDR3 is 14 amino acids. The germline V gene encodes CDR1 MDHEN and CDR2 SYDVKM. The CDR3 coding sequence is TGTGCCAGCGTCATTGATGCGGGGACTCAGCCCCAGCATTTT. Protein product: CASVIDAGTQPQHF.

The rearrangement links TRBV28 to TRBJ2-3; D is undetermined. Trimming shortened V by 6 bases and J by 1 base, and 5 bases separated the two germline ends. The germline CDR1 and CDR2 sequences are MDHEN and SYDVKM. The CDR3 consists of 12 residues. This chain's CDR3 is CASSTGTDTQYF. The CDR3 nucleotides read TGTGCCAGCAGCACAGGCACAGATACGCAGTATTTT.

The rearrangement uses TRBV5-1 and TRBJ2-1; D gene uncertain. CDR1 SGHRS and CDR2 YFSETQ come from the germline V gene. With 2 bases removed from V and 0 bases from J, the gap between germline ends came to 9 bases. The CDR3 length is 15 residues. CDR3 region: CASSLTRDSYNEQFF. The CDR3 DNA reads TGCGCCAGCAGCTTAACCCGCGACTCCTACAATGAGCAGTTCTTC.

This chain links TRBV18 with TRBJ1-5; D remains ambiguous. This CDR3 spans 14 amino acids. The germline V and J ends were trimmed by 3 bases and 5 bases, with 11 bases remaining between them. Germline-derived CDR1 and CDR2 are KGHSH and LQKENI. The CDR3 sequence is CASSPGADHQPQHF. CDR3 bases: TGTGCCAGCTCACCCGGAGCGGACCATCAGCCCCAGCATTTT. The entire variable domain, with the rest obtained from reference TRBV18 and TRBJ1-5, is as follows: NAGVMQNPRHLVRRRGQEARLRCSPMKGHSHVYWYRQLPEEGLKFMVYLQKENIIDESGMPKERFSAEFPKEGPSILRIQQVVRGDSAAYFCASSPGADHQPQHFGDGTRLSIL.

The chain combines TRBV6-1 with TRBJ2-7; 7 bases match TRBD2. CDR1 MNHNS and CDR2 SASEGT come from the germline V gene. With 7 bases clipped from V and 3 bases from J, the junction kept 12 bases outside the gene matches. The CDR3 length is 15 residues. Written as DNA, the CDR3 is TGTGCCAGCACCCAAGGTAGCGGGTCAAACTACGAGCAGTACTTC. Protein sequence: CASTQGSGSNYEQYF.

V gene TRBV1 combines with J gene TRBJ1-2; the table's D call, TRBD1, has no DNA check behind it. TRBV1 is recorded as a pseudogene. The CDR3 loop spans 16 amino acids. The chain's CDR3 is CTSSQDKGAWRDGYTF. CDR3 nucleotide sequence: TGCACCAGCAGCCAAGATAAGGGGGCATGGAGGGATGGCTACACCTTC.

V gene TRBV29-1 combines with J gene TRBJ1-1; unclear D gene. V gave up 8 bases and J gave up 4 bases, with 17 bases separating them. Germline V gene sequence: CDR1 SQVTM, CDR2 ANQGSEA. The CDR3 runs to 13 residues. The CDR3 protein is CSYSPGFGTEAFF. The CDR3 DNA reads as TGCAGCTATAGTCCGGGGTTCGGCACTGAAGCTTTCTTT.